This note documents a single T cell receptor (beta chain) sequence. The germline V gene encodes CDR1 SGHKS and CDR2 YYEKEE (reference sequence). The V end was cut by 2 bases, the J end by 2 bases, with 7 bases between. This CDR3 contains 13 residues. These data belong to a study of T cell responses to AZD1222 COVID-19 vaccine. TCRdb's table, derived via immunoSEQ multiplex PCR, lists solely in-frame clones and lacks some. There are about 140,000 clones in the sample; 70% to 90% occur only once, and 1.9% lies in the top ten. The chain uses TRBV5-5 and TRBJ1-2; D ambiguous. Source: peripheral blood, taken on day 0 of AZD1222 vaccination. The TCR was taken from an adult in good health. CDR3 nucleotides: TGTGCCAGCAGCTTTTCGTCGAACTATGGCTACACCTTC. This gives the protein CASSFSSNYGYTF.